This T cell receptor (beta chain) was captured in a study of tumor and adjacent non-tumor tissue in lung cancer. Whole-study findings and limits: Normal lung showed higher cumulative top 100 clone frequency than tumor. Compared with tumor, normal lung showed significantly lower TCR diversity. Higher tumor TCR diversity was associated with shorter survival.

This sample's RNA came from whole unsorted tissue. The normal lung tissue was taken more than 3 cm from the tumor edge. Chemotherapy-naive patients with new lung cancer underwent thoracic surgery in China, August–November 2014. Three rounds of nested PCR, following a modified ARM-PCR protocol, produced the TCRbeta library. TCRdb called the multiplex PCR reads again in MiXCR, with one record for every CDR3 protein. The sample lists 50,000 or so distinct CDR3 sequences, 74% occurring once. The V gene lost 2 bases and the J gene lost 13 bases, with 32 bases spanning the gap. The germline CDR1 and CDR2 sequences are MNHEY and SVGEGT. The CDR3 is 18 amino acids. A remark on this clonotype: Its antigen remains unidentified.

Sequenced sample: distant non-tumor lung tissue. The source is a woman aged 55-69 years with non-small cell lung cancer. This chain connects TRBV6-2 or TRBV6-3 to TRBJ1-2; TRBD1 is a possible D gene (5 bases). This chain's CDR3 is CASSYHTPRDGSSYGRTF. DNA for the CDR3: TGTGCCAGCAGTTACCACACTCCCCGGGACGGAAGTTCCTATGGCCGCACCTTC.